This TCR beta chain was sequenced in a study of cytomegalovirus exposure and HLA in healthy donors. The V gene lost 1 base and the J gene lost 9 bases, with 13 bases spanning the gap. The germline gives CDR1 SGHVS, CDR2 FQNEAQ. This CDR3 has 14 amino acids. The donors (healthy individuals) were bone marrow donors. This clone was detected a few times. The PCR used 60 Vbeta and 13 Jbeta primers. Assay used: immunoSEQ multiplex PCR; TCRdb lists only in-frame clones, some missing. The sample includes about 140,000 clones, roughly 66% of them seen just once. The rearrangement links TRBV7-8 to TRBJ1-5, with no clear D. The sequence derives from an older woman in good health and CMV-seronegative. Sequencing was performed on PBMCs. As DNA, the CDR3 is TGTGCCAGCAGCTTAGGAGGGTCCGGCGGGCCCCAGCATTTT. Translation: CASSLGGSGGPQHF.